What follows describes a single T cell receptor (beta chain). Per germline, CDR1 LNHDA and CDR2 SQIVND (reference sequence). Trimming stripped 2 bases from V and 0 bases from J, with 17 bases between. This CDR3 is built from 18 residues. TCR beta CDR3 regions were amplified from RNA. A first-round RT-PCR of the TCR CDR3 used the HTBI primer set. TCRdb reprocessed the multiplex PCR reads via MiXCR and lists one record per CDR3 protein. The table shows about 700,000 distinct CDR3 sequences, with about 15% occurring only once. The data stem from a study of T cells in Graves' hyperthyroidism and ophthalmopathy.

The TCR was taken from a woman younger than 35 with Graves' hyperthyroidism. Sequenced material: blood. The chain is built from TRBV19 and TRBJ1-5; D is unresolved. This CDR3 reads CASSITLFGINSNQPQHF. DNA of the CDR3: TGTGCCAGTAGTATAACGTTATTTGGGATCAATAGCAATCAGCCCCAGCATTTT. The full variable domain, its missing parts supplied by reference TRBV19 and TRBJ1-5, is DGGITQSPKYLFRKEGQNVTLSCEQNLNHDAMYWYRQDPGQGLRLIYYSQIVNDFQKGDIAEGYSVSREKKESFPLTVTSAQKNPTAFYLCASSITLFGINSNQPQHFGDGTRLSIL.